This T cell receptor (beta chain) was sequenced in a study of OX40 agonist ivuxolimab in advanced cancers. Looking at the study overall: Treatment of patients was with ivuxolimab, an agonistic anti-OX40 (CD134) antibody. Intravenous ivuxolimab was administered to patients every 2 weeks at 0.01 to 10 mg/kg. Averaging around 60 years in age, with a range of roughly 23 to 80, the cohort was more than 75% male.

Here immunoSEQ multiplex PCR was the method, and the copy in TCRdb shows in-frame clones only, minus some. Among around 75,000 clones listed, roughly nine tenths were seen once. The CDR3 has 17 residues. The germline gives CDR1 SGDLS, CDR2 YYNGEE. V shed 0 bases and J shed 1 base, with 13 bases lying between them. The sample consisted of CD4+ or CD8+ T cells sorted from blood, taken in a trial of the OX40 agonist ivuxolimab. The receptor was derived from an adult with an advanced solid tumor such as melanoma, head and neck, liver or kidney cancer. This chain joins TRBV9 and TRBJ2-2; possible D gene TRBD1, 6 bases. For the CDR3, the DNA is TGTGCCAGCAGCGTAGGATCGGCAGGGGTGAACACCGGGGAGCTGTTTTTT. Its protein product is CASSVGSAGVNTGELFF. The entire variable domain, with the rest obtained from reference TRBV9 and TRBJ2-2, is as follows: DSGVTQTPKHLITATGQRVTLRCSPRSGDLSVYWYQQSLDQGLQFLIQYYNGEERAKGNILERFSAQQFPDLHSELNLSSLELGDSALYFCASSVGSAGVNTGELFFGEGSRLTVL.